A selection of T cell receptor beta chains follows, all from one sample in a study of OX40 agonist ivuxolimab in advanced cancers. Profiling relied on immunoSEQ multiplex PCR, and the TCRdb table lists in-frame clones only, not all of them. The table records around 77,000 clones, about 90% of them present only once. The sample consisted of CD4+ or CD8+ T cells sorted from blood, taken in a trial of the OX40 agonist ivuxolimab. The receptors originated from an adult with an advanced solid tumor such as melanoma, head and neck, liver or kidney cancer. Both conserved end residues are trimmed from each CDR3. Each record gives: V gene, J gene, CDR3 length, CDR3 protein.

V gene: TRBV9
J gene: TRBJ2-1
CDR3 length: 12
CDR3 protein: ASSPLRGGHEQF

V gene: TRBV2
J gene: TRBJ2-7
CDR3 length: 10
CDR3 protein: ASSEEGVEQY

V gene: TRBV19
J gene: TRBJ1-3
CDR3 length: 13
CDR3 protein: ASSRGQGAGNTIY

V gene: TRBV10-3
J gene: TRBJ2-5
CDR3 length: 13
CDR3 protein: AISDLAGVQETQY

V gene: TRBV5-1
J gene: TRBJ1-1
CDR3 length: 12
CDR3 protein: ASSSPDRNTEAF

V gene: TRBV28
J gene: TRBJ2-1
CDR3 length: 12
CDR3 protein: ASLPMGDYNEQF

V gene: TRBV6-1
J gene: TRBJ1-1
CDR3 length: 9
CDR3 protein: ASRWNTEAF

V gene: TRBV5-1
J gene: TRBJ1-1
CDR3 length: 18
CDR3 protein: ASSLAFLIRDDLMNTEAF

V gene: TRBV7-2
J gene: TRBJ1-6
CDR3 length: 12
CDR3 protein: ASSPRKDGAALH

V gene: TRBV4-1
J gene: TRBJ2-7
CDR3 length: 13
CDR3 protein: ASSQGTGGRYEQY

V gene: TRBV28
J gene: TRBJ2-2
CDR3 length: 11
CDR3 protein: ASRSGGTGELF

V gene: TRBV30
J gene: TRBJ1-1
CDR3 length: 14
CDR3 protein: AWSVMRGSLNTEAF

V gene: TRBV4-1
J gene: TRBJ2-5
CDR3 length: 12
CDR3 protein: ASSQARYQETQY

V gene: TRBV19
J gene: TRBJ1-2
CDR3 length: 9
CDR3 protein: ASSIGGGYT

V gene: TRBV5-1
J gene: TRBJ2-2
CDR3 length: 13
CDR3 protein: ASSGGVPETGELF

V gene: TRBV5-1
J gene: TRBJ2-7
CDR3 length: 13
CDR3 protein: ASSLTSGGNYEQY

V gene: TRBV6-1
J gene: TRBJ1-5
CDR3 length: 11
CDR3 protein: ASGLDGNQPQH

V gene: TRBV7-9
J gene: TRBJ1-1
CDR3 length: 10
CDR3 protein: ASSWDNTEAF

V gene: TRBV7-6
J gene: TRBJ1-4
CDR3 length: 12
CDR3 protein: ASSYGQGEARLF

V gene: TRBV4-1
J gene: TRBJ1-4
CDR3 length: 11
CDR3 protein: ASSRDIAEKLF

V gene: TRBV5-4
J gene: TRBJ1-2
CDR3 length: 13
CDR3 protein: ASSPPGTSRYGYT

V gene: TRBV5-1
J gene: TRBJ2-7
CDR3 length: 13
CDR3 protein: ASSPALLFTYEQY

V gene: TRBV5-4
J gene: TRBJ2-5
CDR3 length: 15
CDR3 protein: ASSSSASKAVVNTQY

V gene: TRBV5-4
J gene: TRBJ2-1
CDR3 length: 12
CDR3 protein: ASSPARGYNEQF

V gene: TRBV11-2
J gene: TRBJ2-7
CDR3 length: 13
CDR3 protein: ASSQGSTKGYEQY

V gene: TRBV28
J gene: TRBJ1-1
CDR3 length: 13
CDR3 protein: ASSTFLGKNTEAF

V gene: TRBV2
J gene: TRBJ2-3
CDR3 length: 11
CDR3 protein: ATILGLGDTQY

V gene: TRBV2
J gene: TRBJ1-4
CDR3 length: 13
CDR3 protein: ASSRQGDSDEKLF

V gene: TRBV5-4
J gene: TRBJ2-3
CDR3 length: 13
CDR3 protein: ASSFTSGRTDTQY

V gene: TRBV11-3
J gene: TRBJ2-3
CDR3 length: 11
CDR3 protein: ASSSGGTDTQY